This entry lists 25 T cell receptor beta chains sequenced from one sample in a study of shared clonotypes between healthy human individuals. The method was immunoSEQ multiplex PCR; TCRdb's version includes in-frame clones alone and lacks a portion of them. The sample consists of some 1 million clones, about 75% of them appearing once. The sequencing sample was made of memory CD4+ T cells sorted from blood. Indicated subset: CD45RA-negative fraction. The source is a man aged 18 to 35 in good health.

Only one count was recorded for this clone. The chain recombines TRBV5-6 with TRBJ2-6; no firm D call. In germline, CDR1 is SGHDT, CDR2 YYEEEE. V gave up 4 bases and J gave up 0 bases, with 14 bases separating them. The length of the CDR3 is 17 residues. The CDR3 DNA reads as TGTGCCAGCAGCACCACGGAAAACCCCTCTGGGGCCAACGTCCTGACTTTC. Translating gives CASSTTENPSGANVLTF.

The rearrangement joins TRBV7-9 to TRBJ2-7, with TRBD1 identical over 8 bases. The V gene's germline CDR1 is SEHNR and CDR2 FQNEAQ (reference sequence). This CDR3 region has 16 residues. The J segment lost 2 bases and the V segment lost 5 bases, leaving 11 bases of the junction unmatched. The CDR3 bases are TGTGCCAGCAGCGGATCAGACAGGGGAAGGACCTACGAGCAGTACTTC. Its translation is CASSGSDRGRTYEQYF.

The chain joins TRBV19 to TRBJ1-5, with a tentative D call TRBD1 (5 bases). The germline V gene has CDR1 LNHDA and CDR2 SQIVND (reference sequence). CDR3 length: 20 amino acids. V was pared by 3 bases and J by 2 bases, with 26 bases between. The CDR3 region is CASSISGAGEHRSGNQPQHF. In DNA form, the CDR3 reads TGTGCCAGTAGTATCAGTGGGGCGGGGGAGCATCGTAGTGGCAATCAGCCCCAGCATTTT.

For this clone: A far larger clone is just one base off, so this is likely a read error. The sample contains more than one DNA sequence encoding this CDR3. V usage is TRBV5-1 and J usage is TRBJ2-5, with TRBD2 matching over 10 bases. The V segment lost 1 base and the J segment 8 bases; nucleotides outside the gene matches: 11. The CDR3 runs to 16 residues. CDR1 is SGHRS, CDR2 YFSETQ, per germline. The CDR3 spells CASSLRSSGSGETQYF. As DNA, the CDR3 is TGCGCCAGCAGCTTGAGATCTAGCGGGAGTGGGGAAACCCAGTACTTC.

There are a few counts of this clone. V usage is TRBV12-5 and J usage is TRBJ1-3, with D perhaps matching TRBD1 (6 bases). V lost 8 bases and J lost 4, with 12 bases in between. The CDR3 totals 13 residues. The V gene's germline CDR1 is LGHNT and CDR2 FRNRAP. The CDR3 loop is CASSDTGGNTIYF. CDR3 in DNA: TGTGCTAGTAGCGATACAGGGGGAAACACCATATATTTT.

The CDR3 reads CASSSGLAGGSGANVLTF. As DNA, the CDR3 is TGTGCCAGCAGCTCAGGACTAGCGGGAGGCTCTGGGGCCAACGTCCTGACTTTC. The V call is TRBV7-2, the J call TRBJ2-6; 14 nucleotides match TRBD2. CDR3 length: 18 amino acids. Per germline, CDR1 SGHTA and CDR2 FQGNSA. With V trimmed by 4 bases and J by 0 bases, 2 bases remained unmatched.

V is TRBV5-6 and J is TRBJ1-5; 8 nucleotides line up with TRBD1. J gave up 7 bases and V 3 bases, and 6 bases lay outside the gene matches. Germline lookup yields CDR1 SGHDT and CDR2 YYEEEE. The CDR3 is made up of 14 amino acids. The CDR3 is CASSSTGGGQPQHF. CDR3 nucleotides: TGTGCCAGCAGCTCCACAGGGGGTGGCCAGCCCCAGCATTTT.

This clone appeared a few times. The V and J genes are TRBV2 and TRBJ2-3; D ambiguous. The V and J ends lost 10 bases and 0 bases respectively, with 11 bases between them. The CDR3 totals 13 residues. Germline CDR1 is SNHLY and CDR2 is FYNNEI. The DNA of the CDR3 is TGTGCCACCCGGCCAGCTAGCACAGATACGCAGTATTTT. Its protein product is CATRPASTDTQYF.

This clone was observed many times. The CDR3 DNA reads as TGTGCCAGCTCACGCGGGACTTCCCTGCAAGAGACCCAGTACTTC. Translating gives CASSRGTSLQETQYF. The chain combines TRBV18 with TRBJ2-5; perhaps TRBD2 as D (6 bases). V was shortened by 4 bases and J by 2 bases, with 14 bases between the two germline ends. CDR3 size: 15 residues. CDR1 is KGHSH and CDR2 is LQKENI in the germline V gene.

This clone was observed a single time. This rearrangement joins TRBV4-1 to TRBJ2-7; 12 bases map to TRBD2. Germline V gene sequence: CDR1 MGHRA, CDR2 YSYEKL. This CDR3 is 18 amino acids long. V was pared by 4 bases and J by 2 bases, with 12 bases of the junction left unmatched. The CDR3 loop is CASSPDGSRTSGAYEQYF. The CDR3 DNA follows: TGCGCCAGCAGCCCGGACGGTTCCCGGACTAGCGGGGCCTACGAGCAGTACTTC.

The chain uses TRBV19 and TRBJ2-5; tentatively, D is TRBD1 (5 bases). This CDR3 spans 13 amino acids. Germline V CDR1 and CDR2: LNHDA, SQIVND (reference sequence). Between the trimmed V and J ends, which lost 4 bases and 5 bases, there was a span of 11 bases. The CDR3 protein is CASSNTGFETQYF. CDR3 sequence (DNA): TGTGCCAGTAGTAACACAGGTTTTGAGACCCAGTACTTC.

Here the CDR3 DNA reads TGTGCCAGCAGACCAGGGGGCGCGCAAGGTGCTGAAGCTTTCTTT. It yields the protein CASRPGGAQGAEAFF. The rearrangement uses TRBV28 and TRBJ1-1, with 8 bases lining up with TRBD1. CDR3 length: 15 residues. Trimming cost V 6 bases and J 6 bases; bases outside gene matches: 12. CDR1 and CDR2 (germline): MDHEN, SYDVKM.

Remarks on this clone: Given a much more abundant clone one base away, this may be a read error. The chain links TRBV6-1 to TRBJ2-3, with TRBD1 as a possible D gene (6 bases). The germline gives CDR1 MNHNS, CDR2 SASEGT. This CDR3 has 13 amino acids. Trimming left V 4 bases short and J 4 bases short, with 9 bases between. CDR3 nucleotides: TGTGCCAGCAGTGTACAGGGCCCAGATACGCAGTATTTT. Its translation is CASSVQGPDTQYF.

J is TRBJ2-7 and V is TRBV18, with 9 bases that match TRBD1. This CDR3 is 16 amino acids long. J was trimmed by 0 bases and V by 3 bases; bases with no gene match: 6. Germline V CDR1 and CDR2: KGHSH, LQKENI. CDR3 in DNA: TGTGCCAGCTCACCGGACAGGGGCCGACTCTCCTACGAGCAGTACTTC. Protein product: CASSPDRGRLSYEQYF. Drawing the rest from reference TRBV18 and TRBJ2-7, the complete variable domain is NAGVMQNPRHLVRRRGQEARLRCSPMKGHSHVYWYRQLPEEGLKFMVYLQKENIIDESGMPKERFSAEFPKEGPSILRIQQVVRGDSAAYFCASSPDRGRLSYEQYFGPGTRLTVT.

J is TRBJ2-5 and V is TRBV29-1, with no clear D. Germline CDR1 SQVTM, CDR2 ANQGSEA. V lost 1 base and J lost 3, with 6 bases in between. This CDR3 is 12 amino acids long. In DNA, the CDR3 is TGCAGCGTTGAAGTGGGGAAAGAGACCCAGTACTTC. It encodes CSVEVGKETQYF.

V usage is TRBV23-1 and J usage is TRBJ2-7; D is perhaps TRBD1 (5 bases). TRBV23-1 is an ORF for which the function is uncertain. There are 17 residues in the CDR3. Trimming left V 6 bases short and J 4 bases short, with 25 bases between. The CDR3 loop is CASRRNHRCFIEYEQYF. The CDR3 DNA follows: TGCGCCAGCAGACGAAACCACAGGTGTTTCATTGAGTACGAGCAGTACTTC.

The V and J genes are TRBV6-1 and TRBJ1-5, with D possibly TRBD1 on 6 matching bases. The CDR3 is 13 amino acids. Germline V gene data show CDR1 as MNHNS and CDR2 as SASEGT. Trimming left V 8 bases short and J 4 bases short, with 12 bases between. CDR3 nucleotides: TGTGCCAGCGTTATCCAGGGGAATCAGCCCCAGCATTTT. This gives the protein CASVIQGNQPQHF.

This rearrangement joins TRBV6-6 to TRBJ1-6; weak D call: TRBD1 (6 bases). V dropped 4 bases and J dropped 4 bases, with 8 bases sitting between them. The length of the CDR3 is 14 residues. The germline V gene encodes CDR1 MNHNY and CDR2 SVGAGI (reference sequence). CDR3 DNA sequence: TGTGCCAGCAGTTTACAGGGTTATAATTCACCCCTCCACTTT. It specifies CASSLQGYNSPLHF.

V is TRBV6-1 and J is TRBJ1-2; D not resolved. CDR1 MNHNS and CDR2 SASEGT come from the germline V gene. V gave up 1 base and J gave up 6 bases, with 12 bases separating them. This CDR3 is built from 14 residues. The CDR3 is CASSEGWGSNGYTF. DNA of the CDR3: TGTGCCAGCAGTGAAGGTTGGGGATCAAATGGCTACACCTTC.

In its sample, this clone was seen a few times. This rearrangement joins TRBV7-2 to TRBJ2-1, with TRBD1 as a possible D gene (7 bases). The CDR3 contains 15 residues. The germline V gene encodes CDR1 SGHTA and CDR2 FQGNSA. Trimming took off 6 bases at V and 2 bases at J, with 14 bases between the two ends. The CDR3 DNA reads as TGTGCCAGCAGTTTGGAGGGGGCGGCCTACAATGAGCAGTTCTTC. Translation gives CASSLEGAAYNEQFF.

The rearrangement links TRBV6-5 to TRBJ2-2, with D unclear. The germline V gene encodes CDR1 MNHEY and CDR2 SVGAGI. V was trimmed by 5 bases and J by 7 bases, leaving 11 bases between them. This CDR3 comprises 13 residues. The CDR3 here is CASSLATGGELFF. The CDR3 bases are TGTGCCAGCAGTCTGGCGACGGGCGGGGAGCTGTTTTTT.

This clone has a handful of counts. The chain is built from TRBV25-1 and TRBJ1-1; possibly TRBD1 for D (5 bases). V was trimmed by 3 bases and J by 4 bases, leaving 15 bases between them. Germline CDR1 reads MGHDK; CDR2 reads SYGVNS. CDR3 length: 15 amino acids. This CDR3 is CASSDGQGVITEAFF. CDR3 DNA sequence: TGTGCCAGCAGTGATGGGCAAGGGGTTATCACTGAAGCTTTCTTT. Together with reference TRBV25-1 and TRBJ1-1, the CDR3 gives the full variable domain: EADIYQTPRYLVIGTGKKITLECSQTMGHDKMYWYQQDPGMELHLIHYSYGVNSTEKGDLSSESTVSRIRTEHFPLTLESARPSHTSQYLCASSDGQGVITEAFFGQGTRLTVV.

In its sample, this clone was seen a few times. The chain employs TRBV19 and TRBJ1-2; TRBD1 matches 10 bases. In germline, CDR1 is LNHDA, CDR2 SQIVND (reference sequence). Trimming took 6 bases from V and 3 from J; bases not matched to a gene: 10. This CDR3 has 16 residues. The CDR3: CASRTGTGDHHYGYTF. In DNA form, the CDR3 reads TGTGCCAGTAGGACCGGGACAGGGGACCATCACTATGGCTACACCTTC.

This clone has a count of ten or more. Other nucleotide sequences from this sample produce the same CDR3. The chain joins TRBV29-1 to TRBJ1-3; the D is unclear. Germline CDR1 reads SQVTM; CDR2 reads ANQGSEA. V lost 3 bases, J lost 0 bases, and 6 bases lay in between. This CDR3 contains 13 residues. CDR3 sequence reads: CSVEGNSGNTIYF. As DNA, the CDR3 is TGCAGCGTTGAGGGGAACTCTGGAAACACCATATATTTT.

The V gene is TRBV4-1, the J gene TRBJ2-3, with a tentative D call TRBD2 (6 bases). V was cut by 2 bases and J by 4 bases, with 13 bases left in between. The CDR3 extends over 15 amino acids. Per the germline V gene, CDR1 is MGHRA and CDR2 is YSYEKL. CDR3 region: CASSQWRTSPDTQYF. The CDR3 DNA follows: TGCGCCAGCAGCCAATGGCGAACTAGCCCAGATACGCAGTATTTT.